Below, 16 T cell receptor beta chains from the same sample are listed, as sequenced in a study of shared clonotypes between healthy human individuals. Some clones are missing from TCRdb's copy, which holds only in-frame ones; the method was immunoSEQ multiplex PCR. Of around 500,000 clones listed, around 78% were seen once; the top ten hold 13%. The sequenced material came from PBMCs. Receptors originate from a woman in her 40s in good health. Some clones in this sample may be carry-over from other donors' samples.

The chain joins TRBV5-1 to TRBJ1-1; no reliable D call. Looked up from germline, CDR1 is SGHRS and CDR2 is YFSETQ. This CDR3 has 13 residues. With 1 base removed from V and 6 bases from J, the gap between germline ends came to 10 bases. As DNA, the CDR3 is TGCGCCAGCAGCTTGTTAGGTCCTGCTGAAGCTTTCTTT. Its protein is CASSLLGPAEAFF.

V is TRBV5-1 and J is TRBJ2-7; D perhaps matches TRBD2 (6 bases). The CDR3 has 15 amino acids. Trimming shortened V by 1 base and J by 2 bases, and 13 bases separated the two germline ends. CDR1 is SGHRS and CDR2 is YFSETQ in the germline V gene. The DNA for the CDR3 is TGCGCCAGCAGCTTGAGGAGGGAGGCCCCCTACGAGCAGTACTTC. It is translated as CASSLRREAPYEQYF.

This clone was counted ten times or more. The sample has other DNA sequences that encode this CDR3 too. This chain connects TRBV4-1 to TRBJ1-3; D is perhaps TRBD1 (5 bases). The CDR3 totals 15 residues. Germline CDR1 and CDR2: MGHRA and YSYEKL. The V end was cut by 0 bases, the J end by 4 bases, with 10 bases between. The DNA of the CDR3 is TGCGCCAGCAGCCAAGATCGGGACGCGGGAAACACCATATATTTT. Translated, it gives CASSQDRDAGNTIYF.

CDR3 loop: CASSWGTGNSNQPQHF. DNA for the CDR3: TGTGCCAGCAGCTGGGGGACAGGGAATAGCAATCAGCCCCAGCATTTT. This rearrangement joins TRBV7-9 to TRBJ1-5; 9 nucleotides agree with TRBD1. The length of the CDR3 is 16 residues. Trimming at V came to 4 bases and at J to 0 bases, leaving 4 bases not matched to a gene. The V gene's germline CDR1 is SEHNR and CDR2 FQNEAQ (reference sequence).

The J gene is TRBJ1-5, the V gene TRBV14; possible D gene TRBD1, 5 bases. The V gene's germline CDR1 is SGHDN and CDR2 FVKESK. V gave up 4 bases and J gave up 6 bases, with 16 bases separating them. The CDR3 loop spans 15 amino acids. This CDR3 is CASSRGGAEGQPQHF. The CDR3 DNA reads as TGTGCCAGCAGCCGAGGAGGGGCGGAGGGTCAGCCCCAGCATTTT.

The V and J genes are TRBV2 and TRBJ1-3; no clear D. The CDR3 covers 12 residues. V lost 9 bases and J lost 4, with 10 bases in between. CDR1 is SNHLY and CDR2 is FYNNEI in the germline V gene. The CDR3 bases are TGTGCCAGGGCGTCGTGGGGAAACACCATATATTTT. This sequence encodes CARASWGNTIYF.

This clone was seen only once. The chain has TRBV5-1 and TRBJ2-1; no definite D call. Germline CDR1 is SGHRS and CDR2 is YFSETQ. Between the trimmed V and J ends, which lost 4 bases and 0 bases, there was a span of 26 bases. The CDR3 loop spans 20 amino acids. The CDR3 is CASSHKLPLSDMNSYNEQFF. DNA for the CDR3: TGCGCCAGCAGCCATAAGCTCCCCTTGTCTGACATGAACTCCTACAATGAGCAGTTCTTC.

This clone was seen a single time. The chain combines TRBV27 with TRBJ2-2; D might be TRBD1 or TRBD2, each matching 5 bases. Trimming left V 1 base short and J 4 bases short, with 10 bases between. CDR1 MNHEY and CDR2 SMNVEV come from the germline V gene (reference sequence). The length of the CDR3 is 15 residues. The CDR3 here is CASSLWGIGTGELFF. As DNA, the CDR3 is TGTGCCAGCAGTTTATGGGGGATTGGCACCGGGGAGCTGTTTTTT.

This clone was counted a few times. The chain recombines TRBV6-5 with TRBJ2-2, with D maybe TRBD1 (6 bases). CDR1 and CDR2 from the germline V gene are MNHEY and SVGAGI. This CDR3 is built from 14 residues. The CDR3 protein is CVTNPRGRTGELFF. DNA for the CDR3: TGTGTTACGAATCCCAGGGGTCGGACCGGGGAGCTGTTTTTT.

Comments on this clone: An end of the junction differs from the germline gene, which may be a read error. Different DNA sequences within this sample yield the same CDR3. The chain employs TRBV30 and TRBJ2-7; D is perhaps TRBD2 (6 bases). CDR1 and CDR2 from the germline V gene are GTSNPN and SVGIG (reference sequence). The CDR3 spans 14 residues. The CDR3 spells CAWSVGGFSYEQYF. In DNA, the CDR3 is TGTGCCTGGAGTGTGGGGGGATTTTCCTATGAGCAGTACTTC.

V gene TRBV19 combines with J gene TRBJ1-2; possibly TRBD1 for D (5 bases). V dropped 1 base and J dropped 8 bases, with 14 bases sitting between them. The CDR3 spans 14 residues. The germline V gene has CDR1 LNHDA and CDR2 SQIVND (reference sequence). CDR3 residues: CASSIAGRGPGYTF. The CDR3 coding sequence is TGTGCCAGTAGTATAGCCGGGAGGGGTCCGGGCTACACCTTC.

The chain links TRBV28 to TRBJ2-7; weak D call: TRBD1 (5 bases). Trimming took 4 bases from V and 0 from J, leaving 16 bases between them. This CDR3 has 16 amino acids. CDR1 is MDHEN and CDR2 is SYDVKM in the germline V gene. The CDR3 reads CASSSDLTEFSYEQYF. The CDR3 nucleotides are TGTGCCAGCAGTTCAGACCTGACAGAATTCTCCTACGAGCAGTACTTC. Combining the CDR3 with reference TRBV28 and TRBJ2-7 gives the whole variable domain DVKVTQSSRYLVKRTGEKVFLECVQDMDHENMFWYRQDPGLGLRLIYFSYDVKMKEKGDIPEGYSVSREKKERFSLILESASTNQTSMYLCASSSDLTEFSYEQYFGPGTRLTVT.

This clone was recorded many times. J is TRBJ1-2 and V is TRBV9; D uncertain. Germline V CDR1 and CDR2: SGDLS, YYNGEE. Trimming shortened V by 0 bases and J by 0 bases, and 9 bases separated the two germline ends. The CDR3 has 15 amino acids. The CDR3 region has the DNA TGTGCCAGCAGCGTAGCTGGGGTGCCTAACTATGGCTACACCTTC. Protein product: CASSVAGVPNYGYTF.

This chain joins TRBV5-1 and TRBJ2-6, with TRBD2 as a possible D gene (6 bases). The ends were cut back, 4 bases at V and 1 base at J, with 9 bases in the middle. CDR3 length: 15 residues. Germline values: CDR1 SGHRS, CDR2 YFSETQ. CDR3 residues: CASSVTSSGANVLTF. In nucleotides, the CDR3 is TGCGCCAGCAGCGTGACTAGTTCTGGGGCCAACGTCCTGACTTTC.

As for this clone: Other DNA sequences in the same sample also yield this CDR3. In DNA, the CDR3 is TGTGCCAGCTCACCAGGACAGTACGAGCAGTACTTC. Protein: CASSPGQYEQYF. The chain combines TRBV18 with TRBJ2-7; TRBD1 is a possible D gene (6 bases). Trimming cost V 2 bases and J 4 bases, with 6 bases left between them. CDR1 is KGHSH and CDR2 is LQKENI in the germline V gene. This CDR3 has 12 residues.

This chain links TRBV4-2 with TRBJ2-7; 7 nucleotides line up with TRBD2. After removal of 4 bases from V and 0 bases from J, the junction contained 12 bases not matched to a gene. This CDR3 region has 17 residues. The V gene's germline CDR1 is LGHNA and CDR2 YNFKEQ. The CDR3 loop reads CASSPNTAREVSYEQYF. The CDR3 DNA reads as TGTGCCAGCAGCCCTAACACAGCCCGGGAGGTCTCCTACGAGCAGTACTTC.